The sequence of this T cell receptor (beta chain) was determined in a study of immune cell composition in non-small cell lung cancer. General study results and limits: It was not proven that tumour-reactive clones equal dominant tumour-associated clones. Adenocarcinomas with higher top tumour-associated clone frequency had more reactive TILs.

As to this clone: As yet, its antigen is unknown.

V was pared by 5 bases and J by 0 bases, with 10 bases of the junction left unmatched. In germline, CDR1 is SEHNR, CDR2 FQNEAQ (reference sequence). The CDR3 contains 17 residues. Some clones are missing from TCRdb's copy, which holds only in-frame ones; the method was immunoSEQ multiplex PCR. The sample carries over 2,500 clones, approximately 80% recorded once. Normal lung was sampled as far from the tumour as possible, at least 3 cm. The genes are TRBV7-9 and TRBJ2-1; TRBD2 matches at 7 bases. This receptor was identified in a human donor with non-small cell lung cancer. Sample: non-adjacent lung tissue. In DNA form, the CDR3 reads TGTGCCAGCAGCCATTCAAGCGGGGTCCACTCCTACAATGAGCAGTTCTTC. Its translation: CASSHSSGVHSYNEQFF.